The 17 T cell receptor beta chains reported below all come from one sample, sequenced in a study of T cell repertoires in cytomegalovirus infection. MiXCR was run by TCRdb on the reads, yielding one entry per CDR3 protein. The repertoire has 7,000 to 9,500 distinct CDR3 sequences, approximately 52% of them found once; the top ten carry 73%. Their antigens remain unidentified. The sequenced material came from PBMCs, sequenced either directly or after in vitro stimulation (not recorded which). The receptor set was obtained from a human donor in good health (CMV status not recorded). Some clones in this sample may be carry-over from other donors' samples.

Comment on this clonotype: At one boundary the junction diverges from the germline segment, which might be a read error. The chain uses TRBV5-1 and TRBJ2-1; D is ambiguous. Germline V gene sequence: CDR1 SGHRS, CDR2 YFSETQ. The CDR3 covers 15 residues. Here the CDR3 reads CASSLFSTACNEPFF. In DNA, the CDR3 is TGCGCCAGCAGCTTGTTCTCTACAGCGTGCAATGAGCCGTTCTTC. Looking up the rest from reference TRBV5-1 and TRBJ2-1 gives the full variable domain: KAGVTQTPRYLIKTRGQQVTLSCSPISGHRSVSWYQQTPGQGLQFLFEYFSETQRNKGNFPGRFSGRQFSNSRSEMNVSTLELGDSALYLCASSLFSTACNEPFFGPGTRLTVL.

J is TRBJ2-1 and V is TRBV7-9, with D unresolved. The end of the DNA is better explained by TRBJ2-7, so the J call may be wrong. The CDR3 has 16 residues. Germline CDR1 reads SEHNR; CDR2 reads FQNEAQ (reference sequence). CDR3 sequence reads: CASSVLGISTYSGQYF. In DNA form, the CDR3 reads TGTGCCAGCAGCGTTTTGGGAATATCCACCTACAGTGGGCAGTACTTC.

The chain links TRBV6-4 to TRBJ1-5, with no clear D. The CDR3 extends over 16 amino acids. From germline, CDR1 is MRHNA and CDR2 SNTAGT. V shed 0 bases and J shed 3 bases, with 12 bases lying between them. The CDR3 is CASSDSGGRPNQPQHF. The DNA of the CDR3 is TGTGCCAGCAGTGACTCGGGCGGAAGACCCAATCAGCCCCAGCATTTT.

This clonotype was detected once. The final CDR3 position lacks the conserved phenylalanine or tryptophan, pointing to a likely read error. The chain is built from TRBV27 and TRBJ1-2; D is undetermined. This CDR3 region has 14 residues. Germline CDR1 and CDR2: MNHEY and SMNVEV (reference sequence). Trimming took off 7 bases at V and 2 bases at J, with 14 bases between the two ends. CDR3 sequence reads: CASILSGANYGYTL. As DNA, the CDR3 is TGTGCCAGCATTTTGTCTGGCGCAAACTATGGCTACACCTTA.

The CDR3 region is CASSFWGAPQETQYF. CDR3 nucleotide sequence: TGTGCCAGCAGCTTTTGGGGGGCGCCCCAAGAGACCCAGTACTTC. The J gene is TRBJ2-5, the V gene TRBV11-2, with D perhaps matching TRBD1 or TRBD2 (6 bases each). From germline, CDR1 is SGHAT and CDR2 FQNNGV. V lost 3 bases to trimming and J lost 1 base, with 12 bases between them. The CDR3 totals 15 residues.

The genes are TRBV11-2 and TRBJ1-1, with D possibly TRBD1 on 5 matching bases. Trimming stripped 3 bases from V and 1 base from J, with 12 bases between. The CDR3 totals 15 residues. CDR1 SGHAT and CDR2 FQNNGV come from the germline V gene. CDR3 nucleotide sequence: TGTGCCAGCAGCTTCAGGACGGGACCGAACACTGAAGCTTTCTTT. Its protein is CASSFRTGPNTEAFF.

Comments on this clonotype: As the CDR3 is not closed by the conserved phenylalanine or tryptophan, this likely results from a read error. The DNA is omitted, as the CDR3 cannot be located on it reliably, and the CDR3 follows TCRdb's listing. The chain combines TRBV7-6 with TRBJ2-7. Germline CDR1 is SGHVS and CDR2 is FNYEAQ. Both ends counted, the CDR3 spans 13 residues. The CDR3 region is CARSLAKGSDHYC.

In nucleotides, the CDR3 is TGTGCCAGCAGCTTTCAGGGATCAATATCCTCCTACGAGCAGTACTTC. It specifies CASSFQGSISSYEQYF. V usage is TRBV13 and J usage is TRBJ2-7; possibly TRBD1 for D (5 bases). Germline V CDR1 and CDR2: PRHDT, FYEKMQ (reference sequence). The CDR3 covers 16 residues. Trimming cost V 3 bases and J 0 bases, with 15 bases left between them.

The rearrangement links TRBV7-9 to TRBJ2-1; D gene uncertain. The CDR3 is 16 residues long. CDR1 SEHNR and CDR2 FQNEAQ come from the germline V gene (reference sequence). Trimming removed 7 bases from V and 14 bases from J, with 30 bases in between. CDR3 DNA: TGTGCCAGCAACTGGTTGGGAATATCCACCTACACTGATAAGTTCTTC. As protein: CASNWLGISTYTDKFF.

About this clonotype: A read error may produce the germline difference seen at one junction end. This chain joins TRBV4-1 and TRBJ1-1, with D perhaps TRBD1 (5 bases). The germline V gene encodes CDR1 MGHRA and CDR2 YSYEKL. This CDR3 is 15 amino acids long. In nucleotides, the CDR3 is TGTGCCAGCAGCCAGGCCGGGACGGTGAACACTGAAGCTTTCTTT. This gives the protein CASSQAGTVNTEAFF.

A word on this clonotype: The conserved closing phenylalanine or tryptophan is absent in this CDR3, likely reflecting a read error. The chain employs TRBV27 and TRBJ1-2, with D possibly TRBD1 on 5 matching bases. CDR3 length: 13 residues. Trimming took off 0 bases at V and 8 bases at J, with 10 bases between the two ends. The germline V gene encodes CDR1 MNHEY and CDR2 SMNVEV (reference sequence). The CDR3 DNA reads TGTGCCAGCAGTTTATCCGGGGGACGCGGCTACACCTTG. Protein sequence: CASSLSGGRGYTL.

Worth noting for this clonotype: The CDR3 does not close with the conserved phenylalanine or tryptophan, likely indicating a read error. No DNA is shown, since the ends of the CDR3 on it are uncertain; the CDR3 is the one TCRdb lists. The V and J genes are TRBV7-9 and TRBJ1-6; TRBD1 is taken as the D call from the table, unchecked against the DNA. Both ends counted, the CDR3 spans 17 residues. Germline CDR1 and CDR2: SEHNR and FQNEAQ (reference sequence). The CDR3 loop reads CASSLDDWTGARSPLPC.

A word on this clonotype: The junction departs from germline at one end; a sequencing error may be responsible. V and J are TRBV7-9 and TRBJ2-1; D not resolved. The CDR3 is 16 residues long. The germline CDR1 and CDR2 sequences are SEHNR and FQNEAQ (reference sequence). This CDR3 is CASIVLGISTYNEQLF. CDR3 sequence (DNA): TGTGCCAGCATCGTTTTGGGAATATCCACCTACAATGAGCAGTTATTC.

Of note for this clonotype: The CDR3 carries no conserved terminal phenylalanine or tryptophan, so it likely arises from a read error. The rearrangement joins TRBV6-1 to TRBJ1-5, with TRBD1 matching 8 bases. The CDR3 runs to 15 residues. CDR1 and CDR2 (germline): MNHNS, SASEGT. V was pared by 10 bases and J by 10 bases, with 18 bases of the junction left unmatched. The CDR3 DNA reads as TGTGCCACAGGCCTCCGACAGGGGACCAATCCTCCCCAGCATTGT. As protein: CATGLRQGTNPPQHC.

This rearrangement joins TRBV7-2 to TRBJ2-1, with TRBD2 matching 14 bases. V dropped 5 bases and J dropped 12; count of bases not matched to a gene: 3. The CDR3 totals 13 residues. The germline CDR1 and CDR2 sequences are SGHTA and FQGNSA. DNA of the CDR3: TGTGCCAGCAGCCGGACTAGCGGGGGGCCGCAGTTCTTC. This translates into CASSRTSGGPQFF.

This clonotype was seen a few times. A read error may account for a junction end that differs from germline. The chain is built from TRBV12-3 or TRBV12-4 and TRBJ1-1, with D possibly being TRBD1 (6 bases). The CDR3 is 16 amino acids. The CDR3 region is CASSIRGSKQGTEALF. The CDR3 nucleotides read TGTGCCAGCAGCATCAGGGGTTCCAAACAGGGCACTGAAGCTTTATTT.

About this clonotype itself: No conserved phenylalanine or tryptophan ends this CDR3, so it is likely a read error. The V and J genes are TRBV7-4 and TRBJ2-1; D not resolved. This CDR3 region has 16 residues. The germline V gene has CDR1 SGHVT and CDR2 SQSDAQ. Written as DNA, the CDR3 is TGTGCCAGCAGCTTGTTGGAACTATCCACCTACAATGTGCAGTTCTTA. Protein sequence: CASSLLELSTYNVQFL.